Following are 5 T cell receptor beta chains from one sample sequenced in a study of shared clonotypes between healthy human individuals. The protocol was immunoSEQ multiplex PCR, while the TCRdb copy is restricted to in-frame clones and leaves out a portion. The table lists around 600,000 clones, 95% to 98% of them singletons. Sequenced input: naive CD4+ T cells sorted from blood. Subset of the sample: CD45RA+ positively selected. The receptors stem from a woman in her 30s in good health.

This chain uses TRBV19 with TRBJ2-5, with D unresolved. This CDR3 spans 13 amino acids. The V gene's germline CDR1 is LNHDA and CDR2 SQIVND (reference sequence). V lost 5 bases, J lost 4 bases, and 11 bases lay in between. CDR3 in amino acids: CASSPRPGETQYF. CDR3 coding DNA: TGTGCCAGTAGTCCCCGACCGGGAGAGACCCAGTACTTC.

The sample holds one count of this clone. The chain recombines TRBV19 with TRBJ2-1; 8 nucleotides agree with TRBD1. Losses at the gene ends were 5 bases for V and 11 bases for J; bases not matched to a gene: 5. The germline CDR1 and CDR2 sequences are LNHDA and SQIVND (reference sequence). There are 12 residues in the CDR3. The chain's CDR3 is CASSSQGAKQFF. CDR3 sequence (DNA): TGTGCCAGTAGTTCGCAGGGGGCCAAGCAGTTCTTC.

The chain links TRBV4-1 to TRBJ2-2; TRBD2 matches 8 bases. With V trimmed by 0 bases and J by 6 bases, 12 bases remained unmatched. From germline, CDR1 is MGHRA and CDR2 YSYEKL. The CDR3 contains 18 residues. This chain's CDR3 is CASSQESLQREPPGELFF. CDR3 coding DNA: TGCGCCAGCAGCCAAGAGTCACTCCAGCGGGAGCCACCCGGGGAGCTGTTTTTT.

The rearrangement joins TRBV10-3 to TRBJ1-2, with D possibly matching TRBD1 (6 bases). The CDR3 has 14 residues. Trimming took 4 bases from V and 1 from J, leaving 10 bases between them. CDR1 and CDR2 (germline): ENHRY, SYGVKD. As DNA, the CDR3 is TGTGCCATCAGTGCGACAGGCCTTAACTATGGCTACACCTTC. It specifies CAISATGLNYGYTF.

The DNA of the CDR3 is TGTGCCAGCAGGGGGACTAGCAGGCACAATGAGCAGTTCTTC. Residues: CASRGTSRHNEQFF. The chain joins TRBV27 to TRBJ2-1; 9 bases line up with TRBD2. V lost 6 bases, J lost 5 bases, and 5 bases stayed unmatched. This CDR3 has 14 amino acids. Germline loops: CDR1 MNHEY, CDR2 SMNVEV (reference sequence).